The 8 T cell receptor beta chains given below trace back to one sample, sequenced in a study of T cell responses to AZD1222 COVID-19 vaccine. Profiling relied on immunoSEQ multiplex PCR, and the TCRdb table lists in-frame clones only, not all of them. The table has about 140,000 clones, 90% to 95% seen once; the top ten hold 3% to 4.5%. This material consisted of peripheral blood, taken 28 days after the second AZD1222 dose. These receptors were collected from an adult who received the AZD1222 COVID-19 vaccine.

The chain employs TRBV20-1 and TRBJ1-2, with D possibly matching TRBD1 (5 bases). Germline V gives CDR1 DFQATT, CDR2 SNEGSKA (reference sequence). The V end lost 4 bases, the J end lost 2 bases, and 5 bases lay between the germline ends. There are 11 residues in the CDR3. CDR3 sequence: CSATGNYGYTF. In DNA form, the CDR3 reads TGCAGTGCTACAGGGAACTATGGCTACACCTTC.

This sequence joins TRBV3-1 (or the pseudogene TRBV3-2) and TRBJ2-5; 13 nucleotides match TRBD2. CDR3 length: 16 amino acids. The V gene's germline CDR1 is LGHDT and CDR2 YNNKEL (reference sequence). The J segment lost 4 bases and the V segment lost 6 bases, leaving 8 bases of the junction unmatched. CDR3 residues: CASRYSGTSGIETQYF. DNA for the CDR3: TGTGCCAGCAGATACTCCGGGACTAGCGGGATAGAGACCCAGTACTTC.

The rearrangement links TRBV28 to TRBJ2-6; possibly TRBD1 for D (5 bases). The CDR3 consists of 15 residues. The V gene's germline CDR1 is MDHEN and CDR2 SYDVKM. Trimming cost V 3 bases and J 1 base, with 7 bases left between them. The CDR3 spells CASSLPGSGANVLTF. The CDR3 DNA sequence: TGTGCCAGCAGTTTGCCAGGGTCTGGGGCCAACGTCCTGACTTTC.

The CDR3 is CASRLGQDLSYTF. Here the CDR3 DNA reads TGTGCCAGCAGACTGGGACAGGATCTATCCTACACCTTC. The V gene is TRBV6-6, the J gene TRBJ1-2; the match to TRBD1 covers 8 bases. CDR3 length: 13 residues. V lost 6 bases and J lost 10; bases outside the gene matches: 10. Germline CDR1 and CDR2: MNHNY and SVGAGI (reference sequence).

J is TRBJ2-7 and V is TRBV18; 14 bases fit TRBD2. Losses at the gene ends were 5 bases for V and 0 bases for J; bases not matched to a gene: 12. The CDR3 totals 19 residues. Germline CDR1 KGHSH, CDR2 LQKENI. CDR3: CASSYAGTSGSQDSYEQYF. The CDR3 DNA is TGTGCCAGCTCATATGCCGGGACTAGCGGGAGTCAAGACTCCTACGAGCAGTACTTC.

V is TRBV6-5 and J is TRBJ2-1, with 13 bases lining up with TRBD2. Germline lookup yields CDR1 MNHEY and CDR2 SVGAGI. The CDR3 is 16 residues long. The trim removed 0 bases at V and 9 bases at J, leaving 5 bases unmatched. The CDR3 DNA reads TGTGCCAGCAGTTACTCTGGGACTAGCGGGATAGGTGAGCAGTTCTTC. The encoded protein is CASSYSGTSGIGEQFF.

A single count supports this clone. The junction does not match germline at one end; this may be a read error. The chain carries TRBV7-7 and TRBJ2-1; the match to TRBD2 covers 11 bases. Germline CDR1 reads SSHAT; CDR2 reads FNYEAQ (reference sequence). This CDR3 spans 15 amino acids. Here the CDR3 reads CASSSLAGAHNEQFF. DNA for the CDR3: TGTGCTAGCAGCTCACTAGCGGGAGCCCACAATGAGCAGTTCTTC.

The chain joins TRBV2 to TRBJ1-1; D unresolved. Trimming shortened V by 6 bases and J by 4 bases, and 6 bases separated the two germline ends. CDR1 is SNHLY, CDR2 FYNNEI, per germline. The CDR3 extends over 11 amino acids. The CDR3, as DNA: TGTGCCAGCAGGACCCGCACTGAAGCTTTCTTT. It encodes CASRTRTEAFF.